This T cell receptor (beta chain) originates from a study of shared clonotypes between healthy human individuals. The germline V and J ends were trimmed by 0 bases and 11 bases, with 8 bases remaining between them. The germline V gene has CDR1 SGHAT and CDR2 FQNNGV. The CDR3 consists of 13 residues. Study results and caveats: Against clonotypes common to all four donors, non-shared ones had lower generation probabilities. Rarefaction revealed incomplete sorted-subset sequencing despite large depth.

For every subset, genomic DNA was evenly distributed across several immunoSEQ plates. Clones were read by immunoSEQ multiplex PCR, and TCRdb kept only the in-frame ones, dropping some. The data show some 900,000 clones, with 76% seen just once and over 1.3% held by the top ten. To note about this clone: Its antigen is not known.

This clonotype originated in a man younger than 35 in good health. Sequencing was done on a sample of memory CD4+ T cells sorted from blood. Sample subset: CD45RA-negative fraction. The genes are TRBV11-2 and TRBJ1-6; D not certain. The CDR3 protein is CASSLDLPTPLHF. Here the CDR3 DNA reads TGTGCCAGCAGCTTAGACCTCCCTACACCCCTCCACTTT. Looking up the rest from reference TRBV11-2 and TRBJ1-6 gives the full variable domain: EAGVAQSPRYKIIEKRQSVAFWCNPISGHATLYWYQQILGQGPKLLIQFQNNGVVDDSQLPKDRFSAERLKGVDSTLKIQPAKLEDSAVYLCASSLDLPTPLHFGNGTRLTVT.